This TCR beta chain was found in a study of cytotoxic CD8 clonotypes in ibrutinib-treated CLL. Background on the study: By median roughly 72 months, about 12 had progressed and approximately 15 stayed remitted; responses had been 2 complete and approximately 24 partial.

Produced via immunoSEQ multiplex PCR; TCRdb's table is partial and in-frame only. Of a few hundred thousand clones in the sample, more than 65% are singletons; the top ten hold 6.5% to 8%. V was pared by 0 bases and J by 4 bases, with 7 bases between. CDR1 and CDR2 from the germline V gene are MNHEY and SMNVEV (reference sequence). The CDR3 has 14 amino acids. The chain is built from TRBV27 and TRBJ1-5, with D hard to call. This TCR was sampled from a human donor with chronic lymphocytic leukemia. This sample comprised PBMCs, obtained before ibrutinib treatment. The DNA of the CDR3 is TGTGCCAGCAGTTTATCCCTACTAAATCAGCCCCAGCATTTT. This sequence encodes CASSLSLLNQPQHF.